The clone carrying this T cell receptor beta chain occurred a few times. Its matching antigen is unknown. This sample was taken from a study of cytomegalovirus exposure and HLA in healthy donors. Study-wide findings and caveats: Later on, an analysis found that several of the most significant clusters appeared to be linked to common viral pathogens, which included parvovirus B19.

PCR employed 60 Vbeta and 13 Jbeta primers. TCRdb keeps only in-frame clones here, not all; method: immunoSEQ multiplex PCR. The table includes 110,000 to 150,000 clones, about a tenth detected once. The sequencing input was PBMCs. The source is a male donor in good health and CMV-seronegative.

The CDR3 is CASSQDAGIGTDTQYF. Written as DNA, the CDR3 is TGTGCCAGCAGCCAAGATGCGGGGATCGGCACAGATACGCAGTATTTT. The chain carries TRBV4-2 and TRBJ2-3, with D perhaps TRBD2 (6 bases). Germline assignment: CDR1 LGHNA and CDR2 YNFKEQ. Deletions cut 0 bases from V and 1 base from J, with 11 bases between. The CDR3 has 16 residues.